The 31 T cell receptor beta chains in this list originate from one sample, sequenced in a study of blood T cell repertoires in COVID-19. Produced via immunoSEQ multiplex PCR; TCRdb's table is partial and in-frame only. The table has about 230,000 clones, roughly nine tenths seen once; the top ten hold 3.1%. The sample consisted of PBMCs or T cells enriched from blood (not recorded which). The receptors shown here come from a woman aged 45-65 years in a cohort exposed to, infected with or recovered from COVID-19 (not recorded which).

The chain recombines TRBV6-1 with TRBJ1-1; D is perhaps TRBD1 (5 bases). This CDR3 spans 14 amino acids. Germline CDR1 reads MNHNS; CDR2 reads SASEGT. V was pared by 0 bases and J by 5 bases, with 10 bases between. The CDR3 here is CASSEALRGTEAFF. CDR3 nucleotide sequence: TGTGCCAGCAGTGAAGCGCTTCGGGGGACTGAAGCTTTCTTT.

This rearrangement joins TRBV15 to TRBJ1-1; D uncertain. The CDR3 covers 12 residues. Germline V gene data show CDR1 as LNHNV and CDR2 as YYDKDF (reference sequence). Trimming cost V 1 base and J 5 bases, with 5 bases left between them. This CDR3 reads CATSRGGTEAFF. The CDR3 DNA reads TGTGCCACCAGCAGAGGAGGGACTGAAGCTTTCTTT.

The CDR3 DNA reads as TGTGCCAGCAGTTCCACGGTCCGCTCTGGGGCCAACGTCCTGACTTTC. Translation: CASSSTVRSGANVLTF. The J gene is TRBJ2-6, the V gene TRBV6-2 or TRBV6-3; D is undetermined. V lost 4 bases, J lost 0 bases, and 10 bases lay in between. Germline V CDR1 and CDR2: MNHEY, SVGEGT. The CDR3 extends over 16 amino acids.

CDR3: CASSLPPQQYPLHF. The CDR3 coding sequence is TGTGCCAGCAGCCTACCCCCTCAACAGTACCCCCTCCACTTT. This rearrangement joins TRBV11-2 to TRBJ1-6; D call uncertain. The CDR3 is 14 amino acids. CDR1 is SGHAT, CDR2 FQNNGV, per germline. V was clipped by 5 bases and J by 13 bases, with 18 bases between them.

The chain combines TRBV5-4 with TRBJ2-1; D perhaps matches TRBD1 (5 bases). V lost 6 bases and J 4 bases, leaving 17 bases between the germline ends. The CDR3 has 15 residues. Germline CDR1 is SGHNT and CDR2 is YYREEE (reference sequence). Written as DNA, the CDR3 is TGTGCCAGCATGGACGAAGGGGCCTCTTACAATGAGCAGTTCTTC. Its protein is CASMDEGASYNEQFF.

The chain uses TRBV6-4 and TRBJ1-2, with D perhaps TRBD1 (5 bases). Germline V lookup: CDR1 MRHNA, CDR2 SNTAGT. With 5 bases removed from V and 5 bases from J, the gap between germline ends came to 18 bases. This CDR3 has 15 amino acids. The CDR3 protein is CASSSSGTDTYGYTF. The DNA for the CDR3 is TGTGCCAGCAGTTCCTCCGGGACTGATACATATGGCTACACCTTC.

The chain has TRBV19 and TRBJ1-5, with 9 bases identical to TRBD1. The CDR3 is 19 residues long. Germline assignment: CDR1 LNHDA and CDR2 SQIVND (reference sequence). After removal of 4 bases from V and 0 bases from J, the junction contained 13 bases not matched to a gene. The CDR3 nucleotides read TGTGCCAGTAGTACACACCTGTCGCGGGACAGGGATAGCAATCAGCCCCAGCATTTT. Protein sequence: CASSTHLSRDRDSNQPQHF. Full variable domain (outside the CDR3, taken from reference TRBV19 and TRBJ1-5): DGGITQSPKYLFRKEGQNVTLSCEQNLNHDAMYWYRQDPGQGLRLIYYSQIVNDFQKGDIAEGYSVSREKKESFPLTVTSAQKNPTAFYLCASSTHLSRDRDSNQPQHFGDGTRLSIL.

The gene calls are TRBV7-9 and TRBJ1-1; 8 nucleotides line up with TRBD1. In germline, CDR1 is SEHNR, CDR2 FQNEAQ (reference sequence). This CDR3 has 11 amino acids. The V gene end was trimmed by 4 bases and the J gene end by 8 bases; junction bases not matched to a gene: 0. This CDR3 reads CASSWDREAFF. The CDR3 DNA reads TGTGCCAGCAGCTGGGACAGGGAAGCTTTCTTT.

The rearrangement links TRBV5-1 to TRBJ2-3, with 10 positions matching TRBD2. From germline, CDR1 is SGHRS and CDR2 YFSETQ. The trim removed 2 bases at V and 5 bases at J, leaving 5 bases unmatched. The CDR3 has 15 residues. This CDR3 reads CASSLITSGVDTQYF. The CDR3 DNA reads TGCGCCAGCAGCTTAATTACTAGCGGGGTAGATACGCAGTATTTT.

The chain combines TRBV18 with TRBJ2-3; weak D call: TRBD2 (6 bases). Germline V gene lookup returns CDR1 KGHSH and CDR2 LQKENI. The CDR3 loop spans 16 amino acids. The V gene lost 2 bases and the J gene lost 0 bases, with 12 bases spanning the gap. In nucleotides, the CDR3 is TGTGCCAGCTCACCAAGTCCTAGCGCCAGCACAGATACGCAGTATTTT. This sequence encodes CASSPSPSASTDTQYF.

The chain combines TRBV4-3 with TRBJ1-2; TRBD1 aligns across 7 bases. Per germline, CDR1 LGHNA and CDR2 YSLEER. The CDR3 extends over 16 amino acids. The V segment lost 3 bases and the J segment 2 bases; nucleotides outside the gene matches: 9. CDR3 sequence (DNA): TGCGCCAGCAGCCAGGATCACCGGGACAGCAACTATGGCTACACCTTC. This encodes CASSQDHRDSNYGYTF.

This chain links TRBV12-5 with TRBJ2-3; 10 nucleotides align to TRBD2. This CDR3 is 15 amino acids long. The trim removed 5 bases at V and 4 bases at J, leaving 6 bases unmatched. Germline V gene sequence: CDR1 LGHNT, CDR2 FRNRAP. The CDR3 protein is CASGPGTSGADTQYF. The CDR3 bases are TGTGCTAGTGGTCCAGGTACTAGCGGGGCAGATACGCAGTATTTT.

The chain's CDR3 is CASSVGTGQYGYTF. The CDR3 nucleotides read TGTGCCAGCAGCGTTGGAACCGGACAGTATGGCTACACCTTC. This sequence joins TRBV11-2 and TRBJ1-2; D perhaps matches TRBD1 (6 bases). This CDR3 has 14 amino acids. V lost 5 bases to trimming and J lost 5 bases, with 15 bases between them. Germline CDR1 SGHAT, CDR2 FQNNGV.

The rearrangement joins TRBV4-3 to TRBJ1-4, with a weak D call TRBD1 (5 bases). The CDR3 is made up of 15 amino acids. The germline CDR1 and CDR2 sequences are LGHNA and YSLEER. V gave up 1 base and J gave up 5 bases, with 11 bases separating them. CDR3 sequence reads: CASSQGAGRNEKLFF. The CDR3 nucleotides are TGCGCCAGCAGCCAAGGGGCAGGGAGGAATGAAAAACTGTTTTTT.

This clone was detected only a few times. The DNA for the CDR3 is TGTGCCAGCAGCTTATTTGGGAGCACTGAAGCTTTCTTT. Translating gives CASSLFGSTEAFF. This chain links TRBV7-2 with TRBJ1-1; no definite D call. Trimming cost V 2 bases and J 4 bases, with 8 bases left between them. The CDR3 totals 13 residues. The germline CDR1 and CDR2 sequences are SGHTA and FQGNSA.

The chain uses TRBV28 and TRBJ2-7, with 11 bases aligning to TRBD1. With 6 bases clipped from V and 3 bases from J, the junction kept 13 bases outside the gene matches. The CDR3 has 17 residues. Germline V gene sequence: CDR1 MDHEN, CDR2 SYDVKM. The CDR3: CASRHSKPGTGGYEQYF. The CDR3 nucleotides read TGTGCCAGCAGACACTCCAAACCCGGGACAGGGGGCTACGAGCAGTACTTC.

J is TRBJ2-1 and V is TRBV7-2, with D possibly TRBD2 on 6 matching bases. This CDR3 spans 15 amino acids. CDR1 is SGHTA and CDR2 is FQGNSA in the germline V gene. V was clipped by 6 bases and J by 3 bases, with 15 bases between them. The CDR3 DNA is TGTGCCAGCAGAGGAATTAGCGGCGACTACAATGAGCAGTTCTTC. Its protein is CASRGISGDYNEQFF.

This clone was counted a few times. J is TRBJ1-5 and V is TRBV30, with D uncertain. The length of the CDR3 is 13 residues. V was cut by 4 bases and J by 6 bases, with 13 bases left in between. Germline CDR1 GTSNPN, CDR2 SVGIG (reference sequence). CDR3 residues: CAWNSNHGQPQHF. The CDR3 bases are TGTGCCTGGAACTCCAACCATGGTCAGCCCCAGCATTTT.

The CDR3 reads CASSSRESGTEAFF. The CDR3 DNA is TGTGCCAGCAGTTCCAGGGAATCAGGCACTGAAGCTTTCTTT. V is TRBV6-6 and J is TRBJ1-1, with TRBD1 as a possible D gene (5 bases). With 4 bases removed from V and 4 bases from J, the gap between germline ends came to 13 bases. CDR1 is MNHNY and CDR2 is SVGAGI in the germline V gene (reference sequence). The CDR3 sequence is 14 residues long.

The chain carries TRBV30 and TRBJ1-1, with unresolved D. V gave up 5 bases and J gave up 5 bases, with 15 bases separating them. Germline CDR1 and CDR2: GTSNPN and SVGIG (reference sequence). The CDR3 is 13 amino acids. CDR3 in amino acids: CAWGEGGVTEAFF. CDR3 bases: TGTGCCTGGGGGGAAGGAGGAGTTACTGAAGCTTTCTTT. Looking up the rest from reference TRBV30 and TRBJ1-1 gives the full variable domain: SQTIHQWPATLVQPVGSPLSLECTVEGTSNPNLYWYRQAAGRGLQLLFYSVGIGQISSEVPQNLSASRPQDRQFILSSKKLLLSDSGFYLCAWGEGGVTEAFFGQGTRLTVV.

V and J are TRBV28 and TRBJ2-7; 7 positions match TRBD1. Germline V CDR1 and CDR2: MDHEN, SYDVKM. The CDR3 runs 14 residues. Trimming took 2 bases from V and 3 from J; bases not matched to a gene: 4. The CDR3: CASSLRPGGYEQYF. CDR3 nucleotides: TGTGCCAGCAGTTTACGTCCAGGGGGCTACGAGCAGTACTTC.

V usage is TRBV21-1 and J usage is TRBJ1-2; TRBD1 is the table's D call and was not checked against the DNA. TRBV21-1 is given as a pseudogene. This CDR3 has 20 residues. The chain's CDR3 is CASSKETLRRASSPNYGYTF. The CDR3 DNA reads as TGTGCCAGCAGCAAAGAGACCCTCCGCAGGGCCTCCTCTCCTAACTATGGCTACACCTTC.

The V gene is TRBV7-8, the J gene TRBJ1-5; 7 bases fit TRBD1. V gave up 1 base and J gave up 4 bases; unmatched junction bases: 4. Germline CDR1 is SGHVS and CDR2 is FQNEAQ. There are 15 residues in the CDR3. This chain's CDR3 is CASSLGGTANQPQHF. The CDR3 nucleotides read TGTGCCAGCAGCTTAGGGGGGACAGCAAATCAGCCCCAGCATTTT. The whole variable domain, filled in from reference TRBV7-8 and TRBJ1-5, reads GAGVSQSPRYKVAKRGQDVALRCDPISGHVSLFWYQQALGQGPEFLTYFQNEAQLDKSGLPSDRFFAERPEGSVSTLKIQRTQQEDSAVYLCASSLGGTANQPQHFGDGTRLSIL.

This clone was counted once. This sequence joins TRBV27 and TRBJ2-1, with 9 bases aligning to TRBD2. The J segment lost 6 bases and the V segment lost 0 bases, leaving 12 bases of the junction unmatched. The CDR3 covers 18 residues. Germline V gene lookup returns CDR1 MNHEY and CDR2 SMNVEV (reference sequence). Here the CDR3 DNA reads TGTGCCAGCAGTTTATCCGCGCTAGCGGGGTATGATCTCAATGAGCAGTTCTTC. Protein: CASSLSALAGYDLNEQFF.

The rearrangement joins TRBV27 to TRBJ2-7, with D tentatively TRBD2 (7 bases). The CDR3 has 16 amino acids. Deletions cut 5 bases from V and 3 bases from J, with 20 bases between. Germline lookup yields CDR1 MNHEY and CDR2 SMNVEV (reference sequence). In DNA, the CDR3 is TGTGCCAGCAGTGTTGCTAGCGGAGGGGGGGGCTACGAGCAGTACTTC. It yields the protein CASSVASGGGGYEQYF.

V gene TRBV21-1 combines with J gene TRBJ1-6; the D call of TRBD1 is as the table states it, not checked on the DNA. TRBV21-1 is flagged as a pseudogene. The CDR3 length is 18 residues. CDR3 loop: CASSKEADKSSYNSPLHF. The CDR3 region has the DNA TGTGCCAGCAGCAAAGAGGCGGACAAGAGCTCCTATAATTCACCCCTCCACTTT.

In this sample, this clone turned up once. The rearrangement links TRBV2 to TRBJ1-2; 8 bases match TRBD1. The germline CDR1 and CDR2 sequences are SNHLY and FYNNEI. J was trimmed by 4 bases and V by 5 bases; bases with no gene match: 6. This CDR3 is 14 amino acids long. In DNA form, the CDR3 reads TGTGCCAGCAGTTCGGACAGGGCTGTCTATGGCTACACCTTC. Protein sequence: CASSSDRAVYGYTF.

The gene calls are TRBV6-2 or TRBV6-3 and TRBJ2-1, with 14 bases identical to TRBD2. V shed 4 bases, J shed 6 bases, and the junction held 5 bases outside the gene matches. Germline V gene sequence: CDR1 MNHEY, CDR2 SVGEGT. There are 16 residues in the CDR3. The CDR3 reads CASSFTTSGGANEQFF. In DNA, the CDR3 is TGTGCCAGCAGTTTCACGACTAGCGGGGGGGCCAATGAGCAGTTCTTC.

This chain's CDR3 is CASSFTGTGPNEQFF. In DNA, the CDR3 is TGTGCCAGCAGCTTTACTGGGACAGGACCTAATGAGCAGTTCTTC. V and J are TRBV7-2 and TRBJ2-1; 8 bases are shared with TRBD1. The V segment lost 3 bases and the J segment 7 bases; nucleotides outside the gene matches: 8. The CDR3 consists of 15 residues. Germline V gene data show CDR1 as SGHTA and CDR2 as FQGNSA.

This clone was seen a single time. This CDR3 reads CASSEAFTGTMFTGELFF. CDR3 coding DNA: TGTGCCAGCAGTGAAGCGTTTACCGGGACAATGTTCACCGGGGAGCTGTTTTTT. V and J are TRBV6-1 and TRBJ2-2; tentative D call: TRBD1 (6 bases). The CDR3 covers 18 residues. CDR1 MNHNS and CDR2 SASEGT come from the germline V gene. The V and J ends lost 0 bases and 4 bases respectively, with 18 bases between them.

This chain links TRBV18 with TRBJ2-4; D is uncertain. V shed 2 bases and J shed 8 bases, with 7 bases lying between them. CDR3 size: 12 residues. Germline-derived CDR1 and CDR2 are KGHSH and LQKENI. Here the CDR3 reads CASSPVSDIQYF. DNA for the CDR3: TGTGCCAGCTCACCAGTGTCGGACATTCAGTACTTC.